A single T cell receptor beta chain is shown here with its context. The sample originates from a study of shared clonotypes between healthy human individuals. Here immunoSEQ multiplex PCR was the method, and the copy in TCRdb shows in-frame clones only, minus some. This sample carries under 600,000 clones, 75% to 80% of them seen once, and the ten largest clones take 9.5% to 15%. The source of this sequence is a woman in her 40s in good health. Some clones in this sample may be carry-over from other donors' samples. The sequencing sample was made of PBMCs.

The CDR3 region has the DNA TGTGCCAGCAGTCCCCGGACAGGGGGAAACAATGAGCAGTTCTTC. Amino acid sequence: CASSPRTGGNNEQFF. The J gene is TRBJ2-1, the V gene TRBV27; 10 bases match TRBD1. Germline CDR1 MNHEY, CDR2 SMNVEV (reference sequence). The CDR3 covers 15 residues. V lost 5 bases to trimming and J lost 5 bases; unmatched junction nucleotides: 6.